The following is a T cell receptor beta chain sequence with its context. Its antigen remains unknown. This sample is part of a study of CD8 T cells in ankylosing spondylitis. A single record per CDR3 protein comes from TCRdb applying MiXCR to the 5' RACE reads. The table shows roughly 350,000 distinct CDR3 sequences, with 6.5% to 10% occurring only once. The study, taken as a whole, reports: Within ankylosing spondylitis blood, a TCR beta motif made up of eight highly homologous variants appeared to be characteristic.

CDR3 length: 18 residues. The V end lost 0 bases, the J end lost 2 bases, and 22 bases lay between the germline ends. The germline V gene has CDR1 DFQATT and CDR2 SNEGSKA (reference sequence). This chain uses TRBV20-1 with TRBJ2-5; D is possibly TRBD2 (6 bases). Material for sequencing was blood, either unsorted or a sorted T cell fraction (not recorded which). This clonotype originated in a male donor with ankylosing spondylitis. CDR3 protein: CSARDLNLGAGWQETQYF. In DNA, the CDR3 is TGCAGTGCTAGAGATTTGAATTTGGGAGCGGGCTGGCAAGAGACCCAGTACTTC.